Each of the 10 T cell receptor beta chains below was sequenced from the same sample in a study of early T cells in non-severe SARS-CoV-2 infection. From the 5' RACE reads, TCRdb called clonotypes with MiXCR, one entry per CDR3 protein. Here the sample spans 54,000 or so distinct CDR3 sequences, around 5.6% being singletons. The sample taken for sequencing was whole blood. These receptors all come from an adult who was a healthcare worker with PCR-confirmed SARS-CoV-2 infection or an uninfected control (not recorded which).

Many counts were recorded for this clonotype. V usage is TRBV7-9 and J usage is TRBJ2-3; D remains ambiguous. Between the trimmed V and J ends, which lost 3 bases and 3 bases, there was a span of 13 bases. The CDR3 sequence is 15 residues long. Germline assignment: CDR1 SEHNR and CDR2 FQNEAQ (reference sequence). CDR3 nucleotide sequence: TGTGCCAGCAGCTTTGGTGGGGATTCGACAGATACGCAGTATTTT. As protein: CASSFGGDSTDTQYF.

This clonotype has a count of ten or more. The chain combines TRBV29-1 with TRBJ1-2; D gene ambiguous. V was pared by 4 bases and J by 3 bases, with 15 bases between. Germline CDR1 and CDR2: SQVTM and ANQGSEA. The CDR3 totals 14 residues. CDR3 bases: TGCAGCGTTGTTCGTCTGGGAGCGGACTATGGCTACACCTTC. It codes for CSVVRLGADYGYTF.

This clonotype was seen more than once but under ten times. The J gene is TRBJ2-5, the V gene TRBV2, with 7 bases that match TRBD2. Germline-derived CDR1 and CDR2 are SNHLY and FYNNEI. The CDR3 is 11 residues long. The V gene end was trimmed by 9 bases and the J gene end by 4 bases; junction bases not matched to a gene: 2. The CDR3 spells CARAGAETQYF. The CDR3 nucleotides read TGTGCCAGGGCGGGAGCAGAGACCCAGTACTTC.

In its sample, this clonotype was seen many times. The J gene is TRBJ2-1, the V gene TRBV20-1; D not certain. The V end lost 3 bases, the J end lost 4 bases, and 7 bases lay between the germline ends. The V gene's germline CDR1 is DFQATT and CDR2 SNEGSKA (reference sequence). The CDR3 has 12 amino acids. CDR3 amino acids: CSASHLYNEQFF. CDR3 nucleotides: TGCAGTGCTAGTCATCTATACAATGAGCAGTTCTTC.

Many counts were recorded for this clonotype. The V call is TRBV29-1, the J call TRBJ2-1; 7 bases are a match to TRBD2. The CDR3 loop spans 11 amino acids. The germline V gene encodes CDR1 SQVTM and CDR2 ANQGSEA. The J segment lost 9 bases and the V segment lost 7 bases, leaving 6 bases of the junction unmatched. The CDR3, as DNA: TGCAGCGCGGGACTAAGTTTTGAGCAGTTCTTC. As protein: CSAGLSFEQFF.

The sample holds many counts of this clonotype. This sequence joins TRBV7-3 and TRBJ2-7; possible D gene TRBD2, 6 bases. CDR1 and CDR2 from the germline V gene are SGHTA and FQGTGA. V lost 3 bases to trimming and J lost 5 bases, with 11 bases between them. The CDR3 runs to 13 residues. The CDR3 spells CASSFQGGDEQYF. In DNA form, the CDR3 reads TGTGCCAGCAGCTTCCAAGGAGGGGACGAGCAGTACTTC.

This clonotype was picked up many times. This chain links TRBV7-8 with TRBJ2-5, with a tentative D call TRBD2 (6 bases). CDR3 length: 14 amino acids. The germline gives CDR1 SGHVS, CDR2 FQNEAQ. The V and J ends lost 1 base and 3 bases respectively, with 9 bases between them. CDR3 sequence reads: CASSLVWREETQYF. The CDR3, as DNA: TGTGCCAGCAGCTTAGTCTGGAGGGAAGAGACCCAGTACTTC.

This clonotype was picked up many times. The gene calls are TRBV7-2 and TRBJ1-1; the D gene is possibly TRBD1 (6 bases). CDR1 SGHTA and CDR2 FQGNSA come from the germline V gene. V was shortened by 5 bases and J by 0 bases, with 10 bases between the two germline ends. This CDR3 region has 14 residues. CDR3 in amino acids: CASSMRGLNTEAFF. As DNA, the CDR3 is TGTGCCAGCAGCATGAGGGGGTTGAACACTGAAGCTTTCTTT.

This clonotype came up many times. The gene calls are TRBV10-3 and TRBJ1-1, with 8 bases lining up with TRBD1. V lost 6 bases and J lost 3; bases outside the gene matches: 6. The CDR3 covers 14 residues. Germline values: CDR1 ENHRY, CDR2 SYGVKD. The CDR3 reads CAISFGQGYTEAFF. For the CDR3, the DNA is TGTGCCATCAGCTTCGGACAGGGTTACACTGAAGCTTTCTTT.

This clonotype came up many times. The gene calls are TRBV29-1 and TRBJ1-2; D is unresolved. The CDR3 is 13 residues long. V gave up 8 bases and J gave up 4 bases, with 17 bases separating them. The germline gives CDR1 SQVTM, CDR2 ANQGSEA. CDR3 amino acids: CSSAPVEGYGYTF. Written as DNA, the CDR3 is TGCAGCTCCGCGCCGGTGGAGGGCTATGGCTACACCTTC. The complete variable domain, with remaining parts taken from reference TRBV29-1 and TRBJ1-2, reads SAVISQKPSRDICQRGTSLTIQCQVDSQVTMMFWYRQQPGQSLTLIATANQGSEATYESGFVIDKFPISRPNLTFSTLTVSNMSPEDSSIYLCSSAPVEGYGYTFGSGTRLTVV.